Below, 26 T cell receptor beta chains from the same sample are listed, as sequenced in a study of beta chain features in type 1 diabetes. Study observations and caveats: For Type 1 diabetes patients, all four CD4+ subsets carried TCRB CDR3s that were moderately but significantly shorter.

Their target antigens are unknown. Expressed TCRB transcripts were sequenced because the entire RNA isolate underwent reverse transcription. Produced via immunoSEQ multiplex PCR; TCRdb's table is partial and in-frame only. The sample has hundreds of thousands of clones, approximately 15% seen once. Material: naive CD4+ T cells from blood. These receptors were taken from a man aged 18 to 30 with type 1 diabetes.

The chain joins TRBV5-4 to TRBJ1-5, with 7 bases fitting TRBD1. The V and J ends lost 4 bases and 8 bases, in that order; junction bases with no gene match: 9. CDR1 is SGHNT, CDR2 YYREEE, per germline (reference sequence). CDR3 size: 14 residues. The CDR3 sequence: CASSPRQGEEPQHF. As DNA, the CDR3 is TGTGCCAGCAGCCCTCGACAGGGTGAGGAGCCCCAGCATTTT.

CDR3 DNA: TGTGCCAGCAGCTTGGGGCCAGGGATGGACGGCAATCAGCCCCAGCATTTT. This sequence encodes CASSLGPGMDGNQPQHF. The chain links TRBV5-4 to TRBJ1-5; a possible D gene is TRBD1 (5 bases). V was shortened by 0 bases and J by 2 bases, with 15 bases between the two germline ends. This CDR3 is built from 17 residues. The germline V gene has CDR1 SGHNT and CDR2 YYREEE (reference sequence).

This chain joins TRBV2 and TRBJ1-1; D gene unclear. Germline CDR1 reads SNHLY; CDR2 reads FYNNEI. The CDR3 contains 10 residues. V gave up 6 bases and J gave up 8 bases, with 7 bases separating them. CDR3 in DNA: TGTGCCAGCAGCGTGAGGGAAGCTTTCTTT. As protein: CASSVREAFF. The whole variable domain, filled in from reference TRBV2 and TRBJ1-1, reads EPEVTQTPSHQVTQMGQEVILRCVPISNHLYFYWYRQILGQKVEFLVSFYNNEISEKSEIFDDQFSVERPDGSNFTLKIRSTKLEDSAMYFCASSVREAFFGQGTRLTVV.

This chain uses TRBV7-9 with TRBJ1-5; maybe TRBD1 (5 bases). Trimming removed 0 bases from V and 0 bases from J, with 12 bases in between. CDR1 and CDR2 from the germline V gene are SEHNR and FQNEAQ (reference sequence). The CDR3 loop spans 17 amino acids. CDR3 in DNA: TGTGCCAGCAGCTTAGCGCACCCAGGGTATAGCAATCAGCCCCAGCATTTT. It translates to CASSLAHPGYSNQPQHF.

The table lists this clone with a few counts. The chain is built from TRBV5-4 and TRBJ2-5; 16 positions match TRBD2. The CDR3 extends over 18 amino acids. From germline, CDR1 is SGHNT and CDR2 YYREEE (reference sequence). V was clipped by 4 bases and J by 4 bases; unmatched bases: 10. CDR3 protein: CASSTGTSGGATRETQYF. CDR3 coding DNA: TGTGCCAGCAGCACCGGGACTAGCGGGGGGGCTACCCGAGAGACCCAGTACTTC.

The chain links TRBV30 to TRBJ2-5, with D tentatively TRBD2 (6 bases). V was clipped by 2 bases and J by 5 bases, with 12 bases between them. From germline, CDR1 is GTSNPN and CDR2 SVGIG (reference sequence). This CDR3 contains 13 residues. The CDR3 DNA sequence: TGTGCCTGGAGTTCGATCGCGGGGGAGACCCAGTACTTC. It encodes CAWSSIAGETQYF.

This chain joins TRBV2 and TRBJ2-5, with 8 positions matching TRBD2. The trim removed 5 bases at V and 1 base at J, leaving 9 bases unmatched. Germline V CDR1 and CDR2: SNHLY, FYNNEI. The CDR3 loop spans 16 amino acids. CDR3 sequence: CASSLRGGLFQETQYF. CDR3 nucleotides: TGTGCCAGCAGTCTCCGGGGGGGCCTCTTCCAAGAGACCCAGTACTTC. Combining the CDR3 with reference TRBV2 and TRBJ2-5 gives the whole variable domain EPEVTQTPSHQVTQMGQEVILRCVPISNHLYFYWYRQILGQKVEFLVSFYNNEISEKSEIFDDQFSVERPDGSNFTLKIRSTKLEDSAMYFCASSLRGGLFQETQYFGPGTRLLVL.

The chain carries TRBV5-4 and TRBJ2-2, with TRBD1 identical over 10 bases. Germline CDR1 reads SGHNT; CDR2 reads YYREEE (reference sequence). V gave up 4 bases and J gave up 5 bases; unmatched junction bases: 5. The CDR3 has 15 residues. This chain's CDR3 is CASSRRDRGTGELFF. The CDR3 DNA reads as TGTGCCAGCAGCCGAAGGGACAGGGGAACCGGGGAGCTGTTTTTT.

This chain uses TRBV6-6 with TRBJ1-4; D is unclear. Germline-derived CDR1 and CDR2 are MNHNY and SVGAGI (reference sequence). Deletions cut 6 bases from V and 3 bases from J, with 14 bases between. This CDR3 is built from 15 residues. The CDR3 here is CASSDRGEANEKLFF. The CDR3 DNA follows: TGTGCCAGCAGCGACCGTGGGGAGGCTAATGAAAAACTGTTTTTT.

This clone was counted only a few times. The chain has TRBV28 and TRBJ2-7; tentative D call: TRBD2 (5 bases). The CDR3 has 13 residues. V shed 8 bases and J shed 1 base, with 12 bases lying between them. Germline assignment: CDR1 MDHEN and CDR2 SYDVKM. CDR3 residues: CASRGSPSYEQYF. The CDR3 bases are TGTGCCAGCCGAGGGAGTCCATCCTACGAGCAGTACTTC.

This clone was counted between two and nine times. V is TRBV6-5 and J is TRBJ2-2, with D possibly matching TRBD2 (6 bases). The CDR3 spans 13 residues. V shed 0 bases and J shed 12 bases, with 11 bases lying between them. The germline V gene has CDR1 MNHEY and CDR2 SVGAGI. The CDR3 nucleotides read TGTGCCAGCAGTTACTCGGGGAGGAGGCAGCTGTTTTTT. This sequence encodes CASSYSGRRQLFF.

The V call is TRBV2, the J call TRBJ2-5; 8 positions match TRBD2. The CDR3 consists of 16 residues. The germline gives CDR1 SNHLY, CDR2 FYNNEI. V gave up 5 bases and J gave up 1 base; unmatched junction bases: 9. The CDR3 region is CASSSISGGPQETQYF. DNA for the CDR3: TGTGCCAGCAGTTCTATCAGCGGGGGACCCCAAGAGACCCAGTACTTC.

This clone was detected a few times. The V gene is TRBV18, the J gene TRBJ2-3, with TRBD1 matching over 8 bases. V trimming: 3 bases; J trimming: 6 bases; junction bases outside the gene matches: 8. Germline V gene lookup returns CDR1 KGHSH and CDR2 LQKENI. The length of the CDR3 is 15 residues. For the CDR3, the DNA is TGTGCCAGCTCACCTCGTCGGACAGGGAAGGATACGCAGTATTTT. Protein sequence: CASSPRRTGKDTQYF.

This clone was seen more than once but under ten times. The CDR3: CASIRLTFQETQYF. Here the CDR3 DNA reads TGCGCCAGCATCCGACTAACGTTCCAAGAGACCCAGTACTTC. This chain links TRBV5-1 with TRBJ2-5, with D tentatively TRBD2 (5 bases). CDR3 length: 14 residues. V lost 6 bases to trimming and J lost 1 base, with 13 bases between them. Germline V gene data show CDR1 as SGHRS and CDR2 as YFSETQ.

There are a few counts of this clone. This rearrangement joins TRBV18 to TRBJ2-7; TRBD1 is a possible D gene (5 bases). This CDR3 region has 12 residues. CDR1 is KGHSH and CDR2 is LQKENI in the germline V gene. The V and J ends lost 6 bases and 3 bases respectively, with 9 bases between them. CDR3 region: CASSQGLYEQYF. The DNA of the CDR3 is TGTGCCAGCTCCCAGGGCCTCTACGAGCAGTACTTC.

The V and J genes are TRBV28 and TRBJ2-5, with 7 bases aligning to TRBD1. The CDR3 has 14 residues. CDR1 is MDHEN and CDR2 is SYDVKM in the germline V gene. The trim removed 5 bases at V and 1 base at J, leaving 4 bases unmatched. The chain's CDR3 is CASSGGQIQETQYF. CDR3 DNA sequence: TGTGCCAGCAGTGGGGGACAGATCCAAGAGACCCAGTACTTC.

This clone was found a few times. The V gene is TRBV7-9, the J gene TRBJ2-7, with a tentative D call TRBD1 (5 bases). This CDR3 spans 14 amino acids. Germline CDR1 reads SEHNR; CDR2 reads FQNEAQ (reference sequence). Trimming stripped 5 bases from V and 7 bases from J, with 18 bases between. CDR3 in DNA: TGTGCCAGCAGCACCCAGGACACGTTGGAGGAGCAGTACTTC. It is translated as CASSTQDTLEEQYF.

This chain uses TRBV6-6 with TRBJ2-1; D gene uncertain. This CDR3 spans 12 amino acids. The germline V gene encodes CDR1 MNHNY and CDR2 SVGAGI (reference sequence). The V end was cut by 3 bases, the J end by 10 bases, with 10 bases between. The CDR3: CASSYSQNEQFF. CDR3 nucleotides: TGTGCCAGCAGTTATTCGCAGAACGAGCAGTTCTTC.

This clone was counted only a few times. The chain recombines TRBV29-1 with TRBJ1-1; 7 bases match TRBD1. V shed 5 bases and J 4 bases; nucleotides not matched to a gene: 10. Germline V CDR1 and CDR2: SQVTM, ANQGSEA. The CDR3 runs 14 residues. CDR3 sequence (DNA): TGCAGCGTTCACACTAGACAGGGAGGCACTGAAGCTTTCTTT. Its protein is CSVHTRQGGTEAFF.

V is TRBV15 and J is TRBJ2-1, with D possibly matching TRBD1 (5 bases). Germline V CDR1 and CDR2: LNHNV, YYDKDF (reference sequence). The CDR3 spans 13 residues. Trimming stripped 4 bases from V and 4 bases from J, with 8 bases between. CDR3: CATSKRGYNEQFF. Here the CDR3 DNA reads TGTGCCACCAGCAAAAGGGGATACAATGAGCAGTTCTTC.

This clone has a handful of counts. The junction differs from germline at one of its ends, possibly a read error. The V and J genes are TRBV28 and TRBJ1-1; tentative D call: TRBD1 (5 bases). The CDR3 spans 14 residues. Germline V CDR1 and CDR2: MDHEN, SYDVKM. DNA of the CDR3: TGTGCCAGCACCGGAGGGGTAGTCAGCTCATCAAGGAAATTT. It is translated as CASTGGVVSSSRKF.

The CDR3 bases are TGTGCCAGCAGTTCGGGGGGGGGATCCTACGAGCAGTACTTC. This sequence encodes CASSSGGGSYEQYF. V and J are TRBV28 and TRBJ2-7; TRBD2 matches at 8 bases. This CDR3 comprises 14 residues. Trimming cost V 4 bases and J 1 base; bases outside gene matches: 3. Germline V gene data show CDR1 as MDHEN and CDR2 as SYDVKM.

The chain employs TRBV18 and TRBJ2-7; D is undetermined. The CDR3 runs to 12 residues. The germline gives CDR1 KGHSH, CDR2 LQKENI. V was clipped by 3 bases and J by 4 bases, with 7 bases between them. CDR3 DNA: TGTGCCAGCTCACCCCTCGGTTACGAGCAGTACTTC. Its translation is CASSPLGYEQYF.

This clone was seen a single time. The V gene is TRBV5-4, the J gene TRBJ2-5; D remains ambiguous. Per germline, CDR1 SGHNT and CDR2 YYREEE (reference sequence). This CDR3 is 12 amino acids long. Trimming cost V 1 base and J 4 bases, with 5 bases left between them. The CDR3 protein is CASSLSRETQYF. CDR3 sequence (DNA): TGTGCCAGCAGCTTGAGTAGAGAGACCCAGTACTTC.

This chain joins TRBV7-2 and TRBJ2-3, with 7 bases aligning to TRBD2. The CDR3 covers 14 residues. CDR1 is SGHTA and CDR2 is FQGNSA in the germline V gene. Trimming cost V 3 bases and J 5 bases; bases outside gene matches: 5. In DNA form, the CDR3 reads TGTGCCAGCAGCTTCGGTGGGAGGGGAGATACGCAGTATTTT. Its protein is CASSFGGRGDTQYF.

This chain uses TRBV19 with TRBJ1-1, with TRBD1 as a possible D gene (6 bases). V was cut by 6 bases and J by 5 bases, with 13 bases left in between. CDR1 and CDR2 from the germline V gene are LNHDA and SQIVND (reference sequence). The CDR3 sequence is 13 residues long. DNA for the CDR3: TGTGCCAGTAGAAGGCAGGGGATTACTGAAGCTTTCTTT. It yields the protein CASRRQGITEAFF. The entire variable domain, with the rest obtained from reference TRBV19 and TRBJ1-1, is as follows: DGGITQSPKYLFRKEGQNVTLSCEQNLNHDAMYWYRQDPGQGLRLIYYSQIVNDFQKGDIAEGYSVSREKKESFPLTVTSAQKNPTAFYLCASRRQGITEAFFGQGTRLTVV.